The source of this T cell receptor beta chain is a study of control samples from healthy donors and cancer patients. This CDR3 comprises 14 residues. Trimming left V 6 bases short and J 3 bases short, with 15 bases between. In germline, CDR1 is SGHDT, CDR2 YYEEEE. Generated by immunoSEQ multiplex PCR, the TCRdb table keeps only in-frame clones and is missing some. The sample holds around 83,000 clones, more than 85% seen once. The source material was PBMCs. The receptor was derived from a woman in her forties with lung cancer. V gene TRBV5-6 combines with J gene TRBJ1-1; D gene uncertain. In DNA, the CDR3 is TGTGCCAGCACCCTGGAGGGTTATGACACTGAAGCTTTCTTT. Translated: CASTLEGYDTEAFF. Drawing the rest from reference TRBV5-6 and TRBJ1-1, the complete variable domain is DAGVTQSPTHLIKTRGQQVTLRCSPKSGHDTVSWYQQALGQGPQFIFQYYEEEERQRGNFPDRFSGHQFPNYSSELNVNALLLGDSALYLCASTLEGYDTEAFFGQGTRLTVV.